The rows below give T cell receptor beta chains drawn from one sample of a study of blood T cell dynamics during melanoma immunotherapy. Sequenced by immunoSEQ multiplex PCR; TCRdb stores in-frame clones only, minus some. The table has roughly 12,000 clones, nearly 90% seen once; the top ten hold around 5.8%. The material sequenced was blood, taken from a patient treated with checkpoint blockade. These receptors originate from a human donor with melanoma. CDR3s include the opening cysteine and the closing phenylalanine or tryptophan. The order of the fields is J gene, D gene, clone size, V gene, CDR3 DNA, CDR3 protein. A D gene is named only where the DNA matches it firmly. Size values are once, few and many counts, or a class for expanded clones, and some rows have none.

TRBJ1-4,.,.,TRBV5-6,TGTGCCAGCAGCCTACAGGGATACGGCGAAAAACTGTTTTTT,CASSLQGYGEKLFF
TRBJ2-2,.,.,TRBV9,TGTGCCAGCAGCGTAGGACTAGAAAGAGGGGAGCTGTTTTTT,CASSVGLERGELFF
TRBJ2-3,.,once,TRBV4-2,TGTGCCAGCAGCCAAGGCCCGGGCACAGATACGCAGTATTTT,CASSQGPGTDTQYF
TRBJ1-1,.,few,TRBV9,TGTGCCAGCAGCGTAGAACAGACGAACACTGAAGCTTTCTTT,CASSVEQTNTEAFF
TRBJ2-3,.,.,TRBV2,TGTGCCAGCAACCTCATGGGGGCTGGAGATACGCAGTATTTT,CASNLMGAGDTQYF
TRBJ1-6,.,.,TRBV6-5,TGTGCCAGCAGTCGGGGGGGCGGTAATAATTCACCCCTCCACTTT,CASSRGGGNNSPLHF
TRBJ1-2,TRBD1,.,TRBV5-1,TGCGCCAGCAGCGGCGGGACAGGAAGTGCAGACTATGGCTACACCTTC,CASSGGTGSADYGYTF
TRBJ1-2,.,.,TRBV29-1,TGCAGCGTCCTAAACCCCCGGGGGAATGGCTACACCTTC,CSVLNPRGNGYTF
TRBJ1-1,.,.,TRBV11-3,TGTGCCAGCAGCGCCACGGGAGTCACTGAAGCTTTCTTT,CASSATGVTEAFF
TRBJ1-2,.,once,TRBV9,TGTGCCAGCAGCGTAGGTAGCAGGGAGTTTGATGGCTACACCTTC,CASSVGSREFDGYTF
TRBJ2-3,TRBD2,.,TRBV7-2,TGTGCCAGCAGCCGGGAGGCGGATACGCAGTATTTT,CASSREADTQYF
TRBJ2-1,.,once,TRBV11-2,TGTGCCAGCAGCTTCGGCCTGCTGAATGAGCAGTTCTTC,CASSFGLLNEQFF
TRBJ1-5,TRBD1,.,TRBV4-1,TGCGCCAGCAGCCATCCGGACAGGGCTGGAGGCCAGCCCCAGCATTTT,CASSHPDRAGGQPQHF
TRBJ1-1,.,.,TRBV19,TGTGCCAGTAGGGGTGGGAACGGTAAGAACACTGAAGCTTTCTTT,CASRGGNGKNTEAFF
TRBJ1-1,TRBD1,.,TRBV13,TGTGCCAGCAGGGACAGGGGTTCCGCTGAAGCTTTCTTT,CASRDRGSAEAFF
TRBJ1-5,.,.,TRBV5-6,TGTGCCAGCAGCCCGGGGGTGGCTAGCAATCAGCCCCAGCATTTT,CASSPGVASNQPQHF
TRBJ1-6,.,.,TRBV7-2,TGTGCCAGCAGCATAGTGGCGGCCCCACCCCTCCACTTT,CASSIVAAPPLHF
TRBJ1-2,.,.,TRBV5-1,TGCGCCAGCAGCTCCCGGGGGAGTGATGGCTACACCTTC,CASSSRGSDGYTF
TRBJ2-7,TRBD1,.,TRBV6-5,TGTGCCAGCGGGGGACAGGGGGCGCAGTACGAGCAGTACTTC,CASGGQGAQYEQYF
TRBJ1-6,.,.,TRBV7-2,TGTGCCAGCAGCTTCAGGCAGGGAGGGGGTTCACCCCTCCACTTT,CASSFRQGGGSPLHF
TRBJ1-3,.,.,TRBV30,TGTGCCTGGAATTGGGACACATATCCCACCTCTGGAAACACCATATATTTT,CAWNWDTYPTSGNTIYF
TRBJ1-6,.,.,TRBV7-2,TGTGCCAGCAGCCCTGACCGGGAACAGACCAATTCACCCCTCCACTTT,CASSPDREQTNSPLHF
TRBJ2-7,TRBD1,.,TRBV18,TGTGCCAGCTCGTCGGACAGGGGGCGGAACGAGCAGTACTTC,CASSSDRGRNEQYF
TRBJ2-3,.,.,TRBV10-1,TGCGCCAGCAGTGTGGGGGGATTCGCAGATACGCAGTATTTT,CASSVGGFADTQYF
TRBJ1-5,.,.,TRBV7-9,TGTGCCAGCAGCTTAAGGGAGGGGCTGCCCCAGCATTTT,CASSLREGLPQHF
TRBJ2-3,.,.,TRBV19,TGTGCCAGCAGACAAGGGGGTACAGATACGCAGTATTTT,CASRQGGTDTQYF
TRBJ1-2,TRBD1,.,TRBV11-2,TGTGCCAGCAGCTTAGGACAGGGAGCTAGCGACTATGGCTACACCTTC,CASSLGQGASDYGYTF
TRBJ1-1,.,.,TRBV5-4,TGTGCCAGCAGTCTACAGGGGAACACTGAAGCTTTCTTT,CASSLQGNTEAFF
TRBJ1-5,.,.,TRBV5-8,TGTGCCAGCAGCTTATCTACGGCGGGAAGCAATCAGCCCCAGCATTTT,CASSLSTAGSNQPQHF
TRBJ1-2,.,.,TRBV9,TGTGCCAGCAGCTATGCCAGGGAAGGCTATGGCTACACCTTC,CASSYAREGYGYTF
TRBJ1-6,.,few,TRBV4-1,TGCGCCAGCAGCCTAGGACCGGGACTCCGATTAAGCTCCTATAATTCACCCCTCCACTTT,CASSLGPGLRLSSYNSPLHF
TRBJ2-7,.,.,TRBV30,TGTGCCTGGGGCATCTTGGGGAGTCAAAGCGAGCAGTACTTC,CAWGILGSQSEQYF
TRBJ2-1,TRBD1,.,TRBV2,TGTGCCACCAGAAAAACTGGGACAGCCTACAATGAGCAGTTCTTC,CATRKTGTAYNEQFF
TRBJ1-2,.,once,TRBV5-1,TGCGCCAGCAGCTTTACAGGCGAGCTCACCTTC,CASSFTGELTF
TRBJ2-3,.,.,TRBV11-2,TGTGCCAGCAGCCAGGGAGTAAATACGCAGTATTTT,CASSQGVNTQYF
TRBJ2-7,.,.,TRBV6-6,TGTGCCAGCAGCCCACTGGAAACCGAGCAGTACTTC,CASSPLETEQYF
TRBJ1-2,TRBD1,.,TRBV23-1,TGCGCCAGCAGTCAATGGCGACAGGGACCGCCGGAGGATTTGTGCTACACCTTC,CASSQWRQGPPEDLCYTF
TRBJ1-6,.,.,TRBV6-5,TGTGCCAGCAGCTACGAACTTTATTCACCCCTCCACTTT,CASSYELYSPLHF
TRBJ2-1,TRBD2,.,TRBV19,TGTGCCAGTAGTTTAGCGGGGGGGCCCTATGAGCAGTTCTTC,CASSLAGGPYEQFF
TRBJ2-3,.,.,TRBV7-8,TGTGCCAGCAGCCTCGGACCAGCAGATACGCAGTATTTT,CASSLGPADTQYF